This is a list of T cell receptor beta chains from one sample in a study of T cells in Graves' hyperthyroidism and ophthalmopathy. TCRdb re-derived calls from the multiplex PCR reads in MiXCR, one entry per CDR3 protein. The sample yields 500,000 to 550,000 distinct CDR3 sequences, 20% seen once. The specimen was blood. The receptors derive from a man between 18 and 29 years old with Graves' hyperthyroidism. Both conserved end residues are part of each CDR3. D genes are given only for firm matches. Clone sizes are given selectively: once, few, many, or a class where the clone is expanded.

clone size,D gene,J gene,V gene,CDR3 DNA,CDR3 protein
many,TRBD2,TRBJ2-5,TRBV7-7,TGTGCCAGCAGCTTAGCGGGCTCGGGGGGAGAGACCCAGTACTTC,CASSLAGSGGETQYF
many,-,TRBJ2-7,TRBV5-1,TGCGCCAGCAGCTACGACCTCGCAGGGTTCAACGAGCAGTACTTC,CASSYDLAGFNEQYF
many,-,TRBJ1-1,TRBV28,TGTGCCAGCAAATTGGGGCTTGGGACTGAAGCTTTCTTT,CASKLGLGTEAFF
few,-,TRBJ2-2,TRBV27,TGTGCCAGCAGTCGGGGGGGGACAGGGAGAAAAATCAACACCGGGGAGCTGTTTTTT,CASSRGGTGRKINTGELFF
many,-,TRBJ1-2,TRBV20-1,TGCAGTGCTAGGGAATCCAGGGATGGTATCTATGGCTACACCTTC,CSARESRDGIYGYTF
few,-,TRBJ2-2,TRBV30,TGTGCCTGGTTACACGGCCAGGGGAGCACCGGGGAGCTGTTTTTT,CAWLHGQGSTGELFF
-,TRBD1,TRBJ1-2,TRBV19,TGTGCCAGCAGTTCTGACGGGACAGGTTCCTATGGCTACACCTTC,CASSSDGTGSYGYTF
many,-,TRBJ2-7,TRBV7-9,TGTGCCAGCAGCTATCCGGCAGGCGAGCAGTACTTC,CASSYPAGEQYF
many,-,TRBJ2-7,TRBV29-1,TGCAGCGTGGGGGACGCCTCCTACGAGCAGTACTTC,CSVGDASYEQYF
-,TRBD1,TRBJ1-1,TRBV27,TGTGCCAGCAGTTTGGGCAGGGGGTTTGACACTGAAGCTTTCTTT,CASSLGRGFDTEAFF
many,-,TRBJ1-1,TRBV19,TGTGCCAGTAGTACCGCAGGGCATAGCACTGAAGCTTTCTTT,CASSTAGHSTEAFF
once,-,TRBJ1-1,TRBV9,TGTGCCAGCAGCGGACAGGAGACTCAGAACACTGAAGCTTTCTTT,CASSGQETQNTEAFF
once,TRBD1,TRBJ2-3,TRBV7-6,TGTGCCAGCAGCTTAGGGACAGGGCTGACAGATACGCAGTATTTT,CASSLGTGLTDTQYF
many,-,TRBJ1-2,TRBV13,TGTGCCAGCAGCCAGCGGGGGCAGAGCTATGGCTACACCTTC,CASSQRGQSYGYTF
many,-,TRBJ1-2,TRBV7-9,TGTGCCAGCAGCTTAGACGCAGGGATCGGTGGCTACACCTTC,CASSLDAGIGGYTF
many,TRBD2,TRBJ2-5,TRBV12-3/TRBV12-4,TGTGCCAGCAGCATCGGACTAGCGGTGCCGGAGACCCAGTACTTC,CASSIGLAVPETQYF
many,TRBD2,TRBJ2-7,TRBV4-1,TGCGCCAGCAGCCCAGCCCGGACTAGCGGGCCTTACGAGCAGTACTTC,CASSPARTSGPYEQYF
many,-,TRBJ2-7,TRBV5-1,TGCGCCAGCAGCCTACATATCTTAGCCGGGCAAAACTACGAGCAGTACTTC,CASSLHILAGQNYEQYF
many,-,TRBJ2-5,TRBV5-6,TGTGCCAGCAGCTTGGGACTCCGGGGGCAAGAGACCCAGTACTTC,CASSLGLRGQETQYF
few,-,TRBJ1-2,TRBV12-3/TRBV12-4,TGTGCCAGCAGTGGAGGGGGAAATGGCTACACCTTC,CASSGGGNGYTF